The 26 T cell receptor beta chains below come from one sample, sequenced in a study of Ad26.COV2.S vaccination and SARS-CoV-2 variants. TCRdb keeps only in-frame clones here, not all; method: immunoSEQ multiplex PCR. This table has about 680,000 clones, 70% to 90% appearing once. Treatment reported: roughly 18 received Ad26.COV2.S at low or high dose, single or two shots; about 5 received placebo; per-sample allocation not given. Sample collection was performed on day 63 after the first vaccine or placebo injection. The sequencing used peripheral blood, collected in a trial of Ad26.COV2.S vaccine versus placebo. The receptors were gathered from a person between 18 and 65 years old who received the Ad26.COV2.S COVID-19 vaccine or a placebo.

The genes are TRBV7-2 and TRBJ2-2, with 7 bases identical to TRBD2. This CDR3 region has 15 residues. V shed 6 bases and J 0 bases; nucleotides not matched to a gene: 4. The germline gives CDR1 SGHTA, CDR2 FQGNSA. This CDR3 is CASSREATNTGELFF. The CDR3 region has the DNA TGTGCCAGCAGTCGGGAGGCAACGAACACCGGGGAGCTGTTTTTT.

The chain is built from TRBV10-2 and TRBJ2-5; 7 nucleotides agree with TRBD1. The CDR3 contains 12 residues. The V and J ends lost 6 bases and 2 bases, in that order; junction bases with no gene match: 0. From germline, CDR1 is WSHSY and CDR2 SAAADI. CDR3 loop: CASRGQQETQYF. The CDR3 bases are TGCGCCAGCAGGGGACAGCAAGAGACCCAGTACTTC.

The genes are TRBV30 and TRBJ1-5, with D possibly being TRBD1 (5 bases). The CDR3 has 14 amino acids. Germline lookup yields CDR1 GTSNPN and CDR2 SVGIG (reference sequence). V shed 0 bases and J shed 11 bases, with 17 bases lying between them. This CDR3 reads CAWSVVGRGMAQHF. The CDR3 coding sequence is TGTGCCTGGAGTGTAGTTGGAAGGGGTATGGCCCAGCATTTT.

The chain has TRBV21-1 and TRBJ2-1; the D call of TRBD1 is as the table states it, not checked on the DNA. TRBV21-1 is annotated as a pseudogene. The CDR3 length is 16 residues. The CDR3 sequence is CASSKMGRGPYNEQFF. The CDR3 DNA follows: TGTGCCAGCAGCAAAATGGGGCGCGGACCATACAATGAGCAGTTCTTC.

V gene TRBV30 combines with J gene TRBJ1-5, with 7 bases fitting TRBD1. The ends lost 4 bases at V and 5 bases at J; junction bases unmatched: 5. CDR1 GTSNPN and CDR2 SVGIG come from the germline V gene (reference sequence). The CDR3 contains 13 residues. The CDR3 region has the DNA TGTGCCTGGAACCCGCAGGGGGATCAGCCCCAGCATTTT. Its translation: CAWNPQGDQPQHF.

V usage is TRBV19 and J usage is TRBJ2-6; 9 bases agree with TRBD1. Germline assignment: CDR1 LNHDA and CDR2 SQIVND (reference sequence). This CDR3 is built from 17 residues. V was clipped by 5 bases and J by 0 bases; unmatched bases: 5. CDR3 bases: TGTGCCAGTAGTCCCGGGACAGGGCTCTCTGGGGCCAACGTCCTGACTTTC. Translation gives CASSPGTGLSGANVLTF.

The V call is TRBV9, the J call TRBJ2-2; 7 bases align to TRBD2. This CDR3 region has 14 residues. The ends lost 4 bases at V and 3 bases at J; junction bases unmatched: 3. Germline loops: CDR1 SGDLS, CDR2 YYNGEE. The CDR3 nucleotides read TGTGCCAGCAGCCCCCGGGGGGACACCGGGGAGCTGTTTTTT. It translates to CASSPRGDTGELFF.

In DNA form, the CDR3 reads TGTGCCAGCATTGTCGAGGGTCGGGGTAATGAAAAACTGTTTTTT. Amino acid sequence: CASIVEGRGNEKLFF. The genes are TRBV7-9 and TRBJ1-4; D is ambiguous. The germline CDR1 and CDR2 sequences are SEHNR and FQNEAQ (reference sequence). Trimming shortened V by 7 bases and J by 4 bases, and 16 bases separated the two germline ends. CDR3 length equals 15 residues.

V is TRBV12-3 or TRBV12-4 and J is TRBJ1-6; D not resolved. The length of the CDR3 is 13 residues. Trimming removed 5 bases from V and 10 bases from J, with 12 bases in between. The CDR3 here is CASSPTLSSPLHF. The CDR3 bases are TGTGCCAGCAGTCCTACCTTATCCTCACCCCTCCACTTT.

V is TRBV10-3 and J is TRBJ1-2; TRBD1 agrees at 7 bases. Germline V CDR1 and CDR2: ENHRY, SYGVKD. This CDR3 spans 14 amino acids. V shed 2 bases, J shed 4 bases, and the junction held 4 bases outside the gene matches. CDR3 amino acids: CAISETGEGYGYTF. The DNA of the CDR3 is TGTGCCATCAGTGAGACAGGGGAAGGCTATGGCTACACCTTC.

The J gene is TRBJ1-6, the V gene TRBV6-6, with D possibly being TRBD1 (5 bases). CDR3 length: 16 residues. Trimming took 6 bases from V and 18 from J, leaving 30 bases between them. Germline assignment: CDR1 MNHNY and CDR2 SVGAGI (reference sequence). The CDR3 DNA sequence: TGTGCCAGCAGGGGGGGATCGACCGGCGGTACTCTGTTCGGCCACTTT. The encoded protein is CASRGGSTGGTLFGHF.

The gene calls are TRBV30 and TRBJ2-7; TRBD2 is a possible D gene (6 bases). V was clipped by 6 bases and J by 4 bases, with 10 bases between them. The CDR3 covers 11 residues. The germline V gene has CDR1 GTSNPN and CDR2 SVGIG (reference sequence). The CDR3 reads CACQRGYEQYF. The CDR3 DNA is TGTGCCTGCCAACGGGGGTACGAGCAGTACTTC.

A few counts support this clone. CDR3 region: CATGTSGISSYEQYF. In DNA, the CDR3 is TGTGCCACCGGGACTAGCGGGATAAGCTCCTACGAGCAGTACTTC. This sequence joins TRBV5-4 and TRBJ2-7; 13 bases map to TRBD2. This CDR3 has 15 amino acids. With V trimmed by 9 bases and J by 0 bases, 6 bases remained unmatched. The germline V gene has CDR1 SGHNT and CDR2 YYREEE (reference sequence).

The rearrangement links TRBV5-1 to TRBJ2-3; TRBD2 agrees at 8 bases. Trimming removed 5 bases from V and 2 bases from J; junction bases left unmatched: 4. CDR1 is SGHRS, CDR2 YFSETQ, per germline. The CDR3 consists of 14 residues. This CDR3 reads CASRIAGPTDTQYF. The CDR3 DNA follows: TGCGCCAGCAGGATAGCGGGACCCACAGATACGCAGTATTTT.

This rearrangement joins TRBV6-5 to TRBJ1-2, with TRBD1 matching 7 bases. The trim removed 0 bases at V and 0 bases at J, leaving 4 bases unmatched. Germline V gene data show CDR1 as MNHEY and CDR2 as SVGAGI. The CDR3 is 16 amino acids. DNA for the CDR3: TGTGCCAGCAGTTACTCGATGCAGGGGGCTAACTATGGCTACACCTTC. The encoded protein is CASSYSMQGANYGYTF.

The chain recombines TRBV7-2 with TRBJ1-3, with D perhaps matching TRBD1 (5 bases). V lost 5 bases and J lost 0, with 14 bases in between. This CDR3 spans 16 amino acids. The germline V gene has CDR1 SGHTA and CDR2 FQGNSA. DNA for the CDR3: TGTGCCAGCAGCCCCGCCGGGGCCAGCTCTGGAAACACCATATATTTT. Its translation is CASSPAGASSGNTIYF.

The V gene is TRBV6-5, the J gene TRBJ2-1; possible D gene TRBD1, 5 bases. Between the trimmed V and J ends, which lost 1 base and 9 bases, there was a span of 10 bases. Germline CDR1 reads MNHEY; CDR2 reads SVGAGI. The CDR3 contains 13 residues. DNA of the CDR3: TGTGCCAGCAGTTACTTCAGGGATAGTGAGCAGTTCTTC. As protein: CASSYFRDSEQFF.

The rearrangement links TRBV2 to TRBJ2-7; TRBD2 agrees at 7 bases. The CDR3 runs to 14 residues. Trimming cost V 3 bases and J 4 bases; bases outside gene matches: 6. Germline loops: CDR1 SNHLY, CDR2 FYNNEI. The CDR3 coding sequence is TGTGCCAGCAGTGACGGAGCGGGGACGTACGAGCAGTACTTC. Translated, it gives CASSDGAGTYEQYF. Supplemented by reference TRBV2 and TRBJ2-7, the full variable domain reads EPEVTQTPSHQVTQMGQEVILRCVPISNHLYFYWYRQILGQKVEFLVSFYNNEISEKSEIFDDQFSVERPDGSNFTLKIRSTKLEDSAMYFCASSDGAGTYEQYFGPGTRLTVT.

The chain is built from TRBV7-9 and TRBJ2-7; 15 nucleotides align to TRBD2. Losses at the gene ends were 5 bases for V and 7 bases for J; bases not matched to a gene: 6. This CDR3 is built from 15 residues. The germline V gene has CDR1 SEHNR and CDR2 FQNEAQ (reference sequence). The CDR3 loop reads CASSPLGTSGGEQYF. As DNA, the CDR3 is TGTGCCAGCAGCCCCCTCGGGACTAGCGGGGGGGAGCAGTACTTC.

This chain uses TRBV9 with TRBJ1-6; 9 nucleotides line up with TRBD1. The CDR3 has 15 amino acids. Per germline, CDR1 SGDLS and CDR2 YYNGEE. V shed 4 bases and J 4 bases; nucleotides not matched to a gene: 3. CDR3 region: CASSPGTGYNSPLHF. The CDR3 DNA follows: TGTGCCAGCAGCCCTGGGACAGGGTATAATTCACCCCTCCACTTT.

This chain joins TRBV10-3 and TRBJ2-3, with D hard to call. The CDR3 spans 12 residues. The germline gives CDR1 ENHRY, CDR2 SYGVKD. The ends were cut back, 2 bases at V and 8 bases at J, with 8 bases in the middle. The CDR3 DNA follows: TGTGCCATCAGTGAGCCCCCCCGTACGCAGTATTTT. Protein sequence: CAISEPPRTQYF.

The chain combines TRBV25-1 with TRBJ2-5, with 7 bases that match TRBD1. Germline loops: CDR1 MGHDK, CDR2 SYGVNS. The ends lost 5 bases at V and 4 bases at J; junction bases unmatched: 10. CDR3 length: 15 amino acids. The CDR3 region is CASSKLDRVVETQYF. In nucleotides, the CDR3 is TGTGCCAGCAGTAAATTAGACAGGGTAGTAGAGACCCAGTACTTC.

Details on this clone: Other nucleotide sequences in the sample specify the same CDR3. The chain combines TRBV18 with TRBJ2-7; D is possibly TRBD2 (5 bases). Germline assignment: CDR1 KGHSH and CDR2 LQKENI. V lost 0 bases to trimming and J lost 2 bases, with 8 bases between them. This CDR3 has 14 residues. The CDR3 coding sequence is TGTGCCAGCTCACCACCCGGACTCCCCTACGAGCAGTACTTC. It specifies CASSPPGLPYEQYF. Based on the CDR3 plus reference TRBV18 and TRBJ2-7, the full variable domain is NAGVMQNPRHLVRRRGQEARLRCSPMKGHSHVYWYRQLPEEGLKFMVYLQKENIIDESGMPKERFSAEFPKEGPSILRIQQVVRGDSAAYFCASSPPGLPYEQYFGPGTRLTVT.

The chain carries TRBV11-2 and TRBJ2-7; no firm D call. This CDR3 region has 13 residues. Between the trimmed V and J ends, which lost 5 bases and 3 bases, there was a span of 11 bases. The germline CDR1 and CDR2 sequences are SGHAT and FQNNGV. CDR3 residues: CASSIRLDYEQYF. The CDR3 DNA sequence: TGTGCCAGCAGCATCAGGTTAGACTACGAGCAGTACTTC.

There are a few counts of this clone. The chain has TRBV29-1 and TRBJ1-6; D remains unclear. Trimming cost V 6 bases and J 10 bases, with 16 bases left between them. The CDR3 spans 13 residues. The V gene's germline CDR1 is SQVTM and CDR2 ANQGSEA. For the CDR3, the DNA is TGCAGCGTCCCCGGGCCCTCGGGGTCACCCCTCCACTTT. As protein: CSVPGPSGSPLHF.

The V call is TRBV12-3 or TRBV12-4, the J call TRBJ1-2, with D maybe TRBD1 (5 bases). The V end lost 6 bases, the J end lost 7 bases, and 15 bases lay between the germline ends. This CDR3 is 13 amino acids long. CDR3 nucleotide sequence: TGTGCCAGCAGCCAGGGAGGGTTTCGTGGCTACACCTTC. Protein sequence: CASSQGGFRGYTF.